The clone carrying this TCR beta chain was counted ten times or more. The data were taken from a study of spatial heterogeneity in lung cancer. Time point defined: sample taken at primary tumor resection. Donation came from about 72 patients with untreated early-stage non-small cell lung cancer. Each CDR3 protein gets one entry after TCRdb re-called the 5' RACE reads with MiXCR. The table lists 23,000 or so distinct CDR3 sequences, about 4.7% of them singletons, with about 5% in the top ten. The CDR3 runs to 17 residues. After removal of 3 bases from V and 3 bases from J, the junction contained 12 bases not matched to a gene. Germline V gene data show CDR1 as MDHEN and CDR2 as SYDVKM.

The receptor was isolated from a male donor with early-stage non-small cell lung cancer. V is TRBV28 and J is TRBJ2-7; 9 nucleotides align to TRBD1. The specimen comprised PBMCs, sampled at surgery. The CDR3 sequence: CASSLVGGGTGNYEQYF. CDR3 coding DNA: TGTGCCAGCAGTTTGGTAGGGGGCGGGACAGGGAACTACGAGCAGTACTTC.